The 10 T cell receptor beta chains reported below all come from one sample, sequenced in a study of shared clonotypes between healthy human individuals. Repertoires were generated with immunoSEQ multiplex PCR, while TCRdb's copy carries only in-frame clones and drops some. Among 1.4 million or so clones listed, approximately 98.5% were seen once. Sequencing input: naive CD4+ T cells sorted from blood. Described subset: CD45RA+ positively selected. The receptors were sampled from a man aged 25-45 years in good health.

The chain joins TRBV7-2 to TRBJ2-7; TRBD2 agrees at 7 bases. The CDR3 contains 16 residues. J lost 0 bases, V lost 1 base, and 6 bases had no gene match. Germline V lookup: CDR1 SGHTA, CDR2 FQGNSA. The CDR3 reads CASSLVSSGGSYEQYF. CDR3 nucleotide sequence: TGTGCCAGCAGCTTAGTGTCTAGCGGAGGCTCCTACGAGCAGTACTTC.

This chain uses TRBV11-2 with TRBJ2-3; D may be TRBD2 (6 bases). CDR1 is SGHAT, CDR2 FQNNGV, per germline. V was trimmed by 5 bases and J by 5 bases, leaving 17 bases between them. This CDR3 is built from 15 residues. The CDR3 is CASSPGLRLKDTQYF. Here the CDR3 DNA reads TGTGCCAGCAGCCCGGGACTTAGACTCAAAGATACGCAGTATTTT.

This clone is a singleton in its sample. The chain carries TRBV7-9 and TRBJ2-1; 8 bases are a match to TRBD2. The J segment lost 5 bases and the V segment lost 11 bases, leaving 11 bases of the junction unmatched. CDR1 SEHNR and CDR2 FQNEAQ come from the germline V gene (reference sequence). CDR3 length equals 14 residues. The CDR3 DNA is TGTGCCGCCCCGGGCGGGAGGACCGACAATGAGCAGTTCTTC. This sequence encodes CAAPGGRTDNEQFF.

The chain joins TRBV18 to TRBJ2-1; no clear D. CDR1 and CDR2 (germline): KGHSH, LQKENI. The CDR3 sequence is 14 residues long. V dropped 3 bases and J dropped 2 bases, with 8 bases sitting between them. The CDR3 sequence: CASSPELTYNEQFF. CDR3 sequence (DNA): TGTGCCAGCTCACCCGAACTTACCTACAATGAGCAGTTCTTC.

The chain couples TRBV7-3 to TRBJ2-1, with 10 bases fitting TRBD1. There are 15 residues in the CDR3. Trimming cost V 4 bases and J 7 bases; bases outside gene matches: 7. In germline, CDR1 is SGHTA, CDR2 FQGTGA. CDR3 sequence reads: CASSSGQGSFNEQFF. The CDR3 DNA follows: TGTGCCAGCAGCTCGGGACAGGGGTCGTTTAATGAGCAGTTCTTC.

The chain has TRBV29-1 and TRBJ2-3, with TRBD1 as a possible D gene (6 bases). V was shortened by 5 bases and J by 3 bases, with 9 bases between the two germline ends. Looked up from germline, CDR1 is SQVTM and CDR2 is ANQGSEA. The CDR3 consists of 12 residues. The CDR3 sequence is CSVKTGTDTQYF. The CDR3 region has the DNA TGCAGCGTTAAAACAGGGACAGATACGCAGTATTTT.

This clone occurred once. The sample has other DNA sequences that encode this CDR3 too. V is TRBV5-1 and J is TRBJ1-1, with TRBD1 identical over 9 bases. The CDR3 has 14 amino acids. Germline values: CDR1 SGHRS, CDR2 YFSETQ. The V segment lost 4 bases and the J segment 4 bases; nucleotides outside the gene matches: 5. Here the CDR3 DNA reads TGCGCCAGCAGCACCGGACAGGGGAGCACTGAAGCTTTCTTT. Translated, it gives CASSTGQGSTEAFF.

The rearrangement links TRBV7-8 to TRBJ1-2; maybe TRBD1 (5 bases). The CDR3 has 15 amino acids. V lost 6 bases, J lost 6 bases, and 20 bases lay in between. From germline, CDR1 is SGHVS and CDR2 FQNEAQ. CDR3 sequence (DNA): TGTGCCAGCAGTCACGGAATGGCCAGGGAGGATGGCTACACCTTC. Translating gives CASSHGMAREDGYTF. Supplemented by reference TRBV7-8 and TRBJ1-2, the full variable domain reads GAGVSQSPRYKVAKRGQDVALRCDPISGHVSLFWYQQALGQGPEFLTYFQNEAQLDKSGLPSDRFFAERPEGSVSTLKIQRTQQEDSAVYLCASSHGMAREDGYTFGSGTRLTVV.

This clone was counted a single time. DNA for the CDR3: TGTGCCAGCAGTTTGCCAGTAGGTTACAATGAGCAGTTCTTC. Protein product: CASSLPVGYNEQFF. The rearrangement links TRBV28 to TRBJ2-1; D not resolved. The CDR3 sequence is 14 residues long. The germline V and J ends were trimmed by 3 bases and 4 bases, with 10 bases remaining between them. Germline loops: CDR1 MDHEN, CDR2 SYDVKM.

This sequence joins TRBV28 and TRBJ2-7; D might be TRBD1 or TRBD2, each matching 5 bases. Germline CDR1 and CDR2: MDHEN and SYDVKM. Between the trimmed V and J ends, which lost 7 bases and 6 bases, there was a span of 19 bases. The CDR3 is made up of 14 amino acids. The CDR3 DNA reads TGTGCCAGCAATGTTCCGTGGGGACCCACCGAGCAGTACTTC. Encoded protein: CASNVPWGPTEQYF.